These 24 T cell receptor beta chains share one sample of origin, sequenced in a study of radiation and T cells in renal cell carcinoma. Libraries were prepared by immunoSEQ multiplex PCR; TCRdb keeps only in-frame clonotypes and omits some of them. The table includes roughly 130,000 clones, around 89% detected once. Regarding time point: blood 2 weeks post-SBRT. As to treatment: 15 Gy SBRT to primary tumor, nephrectomy 4 weeks later. Sequenced here: blood, sampled from a patient whose treatment included radiotherapy and nephrectomy. Receptors originate from a woman in her 70s with renal cell carcinoma.

V and J are TRBV7-8 and TRBJ2-1, with 7 bases identical to TRBD2. The germline V gene encodes CDR1 SGHVS and CDR2 FQNEAQ. V lost 1 base and J lost 7; bases outside the gene matches: 7. This CDR3 is 15 amino acids long. This chain's CDR3 is CASSLETSGENEQFF. In DNA form, the CDR3 reads TGTGCCAGCAGCTTAGAGACGAGCGGGGAAAATGAGCAGTTCTTC.

This chain connects TRBV15 to TRBJ1-2; D ambiguous. The CDR3 runs to 16 residues. CDR1 and CDR2 from the germline V gene are LNHNV and YYDKDF (reference sequence). Deletions cut 0 bases from V and 0 bases from J, with 11 bases between. CDR3 sequence: CATSRDFTRANYGYTF. The CDR3 DNA follows: TGTGCCACCAGCAGAGATTTTACGAGGGCTAACTATGGCTACACCTTC.

This chain joins TRBV6-5 and TRBJ1-5, with 9 positions matching TRBD1. J gave up 5 bases and V 2 bases, and 1 base lay outside the gene matches. The CDR3 is made up of 14 amino acids. Germline V gene data show CDR1 as MNHEY and CDR2 as SVGAGI. CDR3 sequence reads: CASSYRTGDQPQHF. Written as DNA, the CDR3 is TGTGCCAGCAGTTACCGGACAGGGGATCAGCCCCAGCATTTT.

This chain joins TRBV7-2 and TRBJ2-3; 10 positions agree with TRBD2. V shed 5 bases, J shed 2 bases, and the junction held 7 bases outside the gene matches. The CDR3 contains 16 residues. Germline lookup yields CDR1 SGHTA and CDR2 FQGNSA. The CDR3 DNA reads TGTGCCAGCAGCCCCCTAGCGGGGGCCATCACAGATACGCAGTATTTT. Protein sequence: CASSPLAGAITDTQYF.

The V and J genes are TRBV5-4 and TRBJ2-1; 8 nucleotides align to TRBD2. With 0 bases clipped from V and 0 bases from J, the junction kept 8 bases outside the gene matches. Per germline, CDR1 SGHNT and CDR2 YYREEE (reference sequence). The CDR3 loop spans 18 amino acids. This CDR3 is CASSLDPLAAISYNEQFF. The CDR3 DNA sequence: TGTGCCAGCAGCTTGGATCCACTAGCGGCCATCTCCTACAATGAGCAGTTCTTC.

As regards this clone: Other DNA sequences in the sample encode the same CDR3. The rearrangement joins TRBV10-3 to TRBJ1-2; D gene ambiguous. The V and J ends lost 0 bases and 1 base respectively, with 6 bases between them. From germline, CDR1 is ENHRY and CDR2 SYGVKD. The CDR3 has 14 residues. The CDR3 spells CAISESTVNYGYTF. DNA for the CDR3: TGTGCCATCAGTGAGTCGACCGTTAACTATGGCTACACCTTC.

This chain uses TRBV19 with TRBJ2-3; perhaps TRBD1 as D (6 bases). This CDR3 has 14 amino acids. Germline V gene sequence: CDR1 LNHDA, CDR2 SQIVND (reference sequence). With 3 bases removed from V and 4 bases from J, the gap between germline ends came to 11 bases. The CDR3 nucleotides read TGTGCCAGTAGTATGAGGACAGAGGCAGATACGCAGTATTTT. Its translation is CASSMRTEADTQYF. The full variable domain, rest sourced from reference TRBV19 and TRBJ2-3, is DGGITQSPKYLFRKEGQNVTLSCEQNLNHDAMYWYRQDPGQGLRLIYYSQIVNDFQKGDIAEGYSVSREKKESFPLTVTSAQKNPTAFYLCASSMRTEADTQYFGPGTRLTVL.

The chain combines TRBV19 with TRBJ2-4; D remains unclear. Germline values: CDR1 LNHDA, CDR2 SQIVND (reference sequence). This CDR3 is built from 15 residues. The germline V and J ends were trimmed by 2 bases and 0 bases, with 8 bases remaining between them. This CDR3 is CASSISVLAKNIQYF. The CDR3 DNA sequence: TGTGCCAGTAGTATATCCGTTCTAGCCAAAAACATTCAGTACTTC. The full variable domain, in which reference TRBV19 and TRBJ2-4 provide the parts outside the CDR3, is DGGITQSPKYLFRKEGQNVTLSCEQNLNHDAMYWYRQDPGQGLRLIYYSQIVNDFQKGDIAEGYSVSREKKESFPLTVTSAQKNPTAFYLCASSISVLAKNIQYFGAGTRLSVL.

This sequence joins TRBV6-6 and TRBJ2-3; the match to TRBD1 covers 9 bases. The CDR3 is 15 residues long. V was pared by 4 bases and J by 2 bases, with 4 bases of the junction left unmatched. Looked up from germline, CDR1 is MNHNY and CDR2 is SVGAGI (reference sequence). The DNA of the CDR3 is TGTGCCAGCAGTTCTACAGGGGGCTCCACAGATACGCAGTATTTT. Translated: CASSSTGGSTDTQYF.

This rearrangement joins TRBV9 to TRBJ1-3, with D unresolved. The CDR3 has 16 residues. Germline V CDR1 and CDR2: SGDLS, YYNGEE. V was pared by 6 bases and J by 2 bases, with 18 bases between. CDR3 DNA: TGTGCCAGCACCGAAAACGACGGGAGTACTGGAAACACCATATATTTT. This gives the protein CASTENDGSTGNTIYF.

The gene calls are TRBV11-2 and TRBJ2-7; a possible D gene is TRBD1 (6 bases). This CDR3 is 12 amino acids long. CDR1 and CDR2 from the germline V gene are SGHAT and FQNNGV. Trimming took off 6 bases at V and 8 bases at J, with 14 bases between the two ends. CDR3 in amino acids: CASRQRQEQQYF. CDR3 in DNA: TGTGCCAGCAGACAACGACAGGAGCAGCAGTACTTC.

The chain couples TRBV6-1 to TRBJ2-2; 7 nucleotides align to TRBD1. The length of the CDR3 is 13 residues. Germline values: CDR1 MNHNS, CDR2 SASEGT. Trimming removed 4 bases from V and 7 bases from J; junction bases left unmatched: 3. The CDR3 DNA reads as TGTGCCAGCAGTGGACAGGGAAACGGGGAGCTGTTTTTT. As protein: CASSGQGNGELFF.

The chain uses TRBV4-1 and TRBJ2-5; no reliable D call. The tail of the sequence fits TRBJ2-7 better, so the J call may be wrong. The CDR3 has 15 amino acids. Per the germline V gene, CDR1 is MGHRA and CDR2 is YSYEKL. The CDR3 sequence: CASSQGGRSSYEQYF. The CDR3 DNA follows: TGCGCCAGCAGCCAAGGAGGAAGGAGCTCCTACGAGCAGTACTTC.

This clone was seen a few times. This chain uses TRBV6-1 with TRBJ1-5; 7 bases are a match to TRBD1. The V gene's germline CDR1 is MNHNS and CDR2 SASEGT. V dropped 7 bases and J dropped 4; count of bases not matched to a gene: 7. The CDR3 runs to 14 residues. For the CDR3, the DNA is TGTGCCAGCACTTATCAGGGGGGGAATCAGCCCCAGCATTTT. It translates to CASTYQGGNQPQHF.

The gene calls are TRBV6-5 and TRBJ1-1; TRBD1 might be the D (6 bases). Germline V gene data show CDR1 as MNHEY and CDR2 as SVGAGI. V was clipped by 6 bases and J by 1 base, with 12 bases between them. This CDR3 spans 14 amino acids. DNA for the CDR3: TGTGCCAGCAGCTATGGACAGCCGAACACTGAAGCTTTCTTT. This translates into CASSYGQPNTEAFF.

V gene TRBV13 combines with J gene TRBJ2-7; 8 bases align to TRBD1. This CDR3 has 15 residues. Germline V gene data show CDR1 as PRHDT and CDR2 as FYEKMQ (reference sequence). After removal of 5 bases from V and 4 bases from J, the junction contained 10 bases not matched to a gene. The CDR3 DNA is TGTGCCAGCAGCACCGGACAGGGCTGGGAATACGAGCAGTACTTC. It is translated as CASSTGQGWEYEQYF. Full variable domain (outside the CDR3, taken from reference TRBV13 and TRBJ2-7): AAGVIQSPRHLIKEKRETATLKCYPIPRHDTVYWYQQGPGQDPQFLISFYEKMQSDKGSIPDRFSAQQFSDYHSELNMSSLELGDSALYFCASSTGQGWEYEQYFGPGTRLTVT.

The chain recombines TRBV6-5 with TRBJ2-1, with 12 bases identical to TRBD2. The CDR3 extends over 14 amino acids. Germline V gene lookup returns CDR1 MNHEY and CDR2 SVGAGI. Trimming removed 6 bases from V and 7 bases from J; junction bases left unmatched: 4. This CDR3 is CASSLAGGPNEQFF. The CDR3 DNA reads TGTGCCAGCAGCCTAGCGGGGGGGCCAAATGAGCAGTTCTTC.

The chain employs TRBV6-1 and TRBJ1-2; D is ambiguous. V lost 0 bases to trimming and J lost 4 bases, with 9 bases between them. The germline CDR1 and CDR2 sequences are MNHNS and SASEGT. CDR3 length: 14 residues. The CDR3 DNA is TGTGCCAGCAGTGAAGCCGGGGAGATCTATGGCTACACCTTC. This translates into CASSEAGEIYGYTF.

The rearrangement uses TRBV7-6 and TRBJ1-6, with no clear D. Germline loops: CDR1 SGHVS, CDR2 FNYEAQ. Trimming left V 2 bases short and J 10 bases short, with 9 bases between. This CDR3 has 13 amino acids. CDR3 region: CASSLSKGSPLHF. In DNA form, the CDR3 reads TGTGCCAGCAGCTTATCTAAGGGATCACCCCTCCACTTT.

The V gene is TRBV19, the J gene TRBJ1-5; 8 nucleotides match TRBD1. V lost 5 bases and J lost 2; bases outside the gene matches: 2. The CDR3 loop spans 14 amino acids. In germline, CDR1 is LNHDA, CDR2 SQIVND (reference sequence). The CDR3 sequence is CASSETGGNQPQHF. The CDR3 nucleotides read TGTGCCAGTAGTGAGACAGGGGGCAATCAGCCCCAGCATTTT.

This clone has only a few counts. The gene calls are TRBV14 and TRBJ1-6; 11 bases line up with TRBD1. Trimming at V came to 4 bases and at J to 8 bases, leaving 1 base not matched to a gene. CDR3 size: 14 residues. Per germline, CDR1 SGHDN and CDR2 FVKESK. The CDR3 reads CASSRDRGDSPLHF. The CDR3 DNA follows: TGTGCCAGCAGCCGGGACAGGGGGGATTCACCCCTCCACTTT.

The J gene is TRBJ2-6, the V gene TRBV7-6, with D tentatively TRBD2 (7 bases). The ends were cut back, 2 bases at V and 3 bases at J, with 17 bases in the middle. CDR1 and CDR2 from the germline V gene are SGHVS and FNYEAQ. The CDR3 extends over 18 amino acids. The CDR3: CASSLWTTGRDGANVLTF. As DNA, the CDR3 is TGTGCCAGCAGCTTATGGACCACAGGGAGGGATGGGGCCAACGTCCTGACTTTC.

This chain uses TRBV14 with TRBJ1-3, with D hard to call. The CDR3 extends over 15 amino acids. V was pared by 1 base and J by 2 bases, with 9 bases between. In germline, CDR1 is SGHDN, CDR2 FVKESK. DNA of the CDR3: TGTGCCAGCAGCCAAGCTCGGCTTACTGGAAACACCATATATTTT. Its protein product is CASSQARLTGNTIYF.

The chain has TRBV27 and TRBJ1-5, with no clear D. The CDR3 covers 15 residues. The V gene lost 6 bases and the J gene lost 4 bases, with 16 bases spanning the gap. Germline CDR1 and CDR2: MNHEY and SMNVEV (reference sequence). The DNA of the CDR3 is TGTGCCAGCAGCCCTCGTTCCCGAACTAATCAGCCCCAGCATTTT. Translating gives CASSPRSRTNQPQHF.